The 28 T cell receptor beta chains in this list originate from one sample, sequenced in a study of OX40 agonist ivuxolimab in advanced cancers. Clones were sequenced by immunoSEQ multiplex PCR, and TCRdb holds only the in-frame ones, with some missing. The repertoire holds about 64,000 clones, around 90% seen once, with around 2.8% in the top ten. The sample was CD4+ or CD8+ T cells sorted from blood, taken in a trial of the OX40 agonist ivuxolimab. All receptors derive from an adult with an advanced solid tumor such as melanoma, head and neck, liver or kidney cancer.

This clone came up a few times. CDR3 DNA sequence: TGTGCCAGCAGTCCCCCAGCGGGACTAGCGGGATACACCTACAATGAGCAGTTCTTC. It is translated as CASSPPAGLAGYTYNEQFF. This chain links TRBV27 with TRBJ2-1; TRBD2 aligns across 13 bases. CDR1 is MNHEY and CDR2 is SMNVEV in the germline V gene (reference sequence). CDR3 length: 19 residues. The junction had 12 bases not matched to a gene; V was cut back by 5 bases and J by 2 bases.

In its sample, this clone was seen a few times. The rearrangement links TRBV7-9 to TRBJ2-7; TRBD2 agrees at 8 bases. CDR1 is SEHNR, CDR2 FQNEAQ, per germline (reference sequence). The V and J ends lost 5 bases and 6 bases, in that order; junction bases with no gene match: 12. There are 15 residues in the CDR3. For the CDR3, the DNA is TGTGCCAGCAGCCGGGTAACGGGAGGGCCGGGCGAGCAGTACTTC. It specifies CASSRVTGGPGEQYF.

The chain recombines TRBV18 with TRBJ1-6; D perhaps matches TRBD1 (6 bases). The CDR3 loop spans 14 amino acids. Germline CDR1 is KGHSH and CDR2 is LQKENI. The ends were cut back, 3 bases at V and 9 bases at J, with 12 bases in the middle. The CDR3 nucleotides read TGTGCCAGCTCACCGGGGGGCGCCGGTTCACCCCTCCACTTT. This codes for CASSPGGAGSPLHF.

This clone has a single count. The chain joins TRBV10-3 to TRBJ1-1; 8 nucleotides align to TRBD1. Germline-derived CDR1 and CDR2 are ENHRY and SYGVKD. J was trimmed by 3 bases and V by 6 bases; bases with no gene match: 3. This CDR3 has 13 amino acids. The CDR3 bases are TGTGCCATCAGGGACAGGGACGACACTGAAGCTTTCTTT. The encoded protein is CAIRDRDDTEAFF.

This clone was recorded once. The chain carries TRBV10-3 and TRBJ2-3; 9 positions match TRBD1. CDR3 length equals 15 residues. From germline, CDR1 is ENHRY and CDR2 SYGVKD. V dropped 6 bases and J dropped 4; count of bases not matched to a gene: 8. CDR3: CAIRDRDRVSDTQYF. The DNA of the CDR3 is TGTGCCATCAGGGACCGGGACAGGGTATCAGATACGCAGTATTTT.

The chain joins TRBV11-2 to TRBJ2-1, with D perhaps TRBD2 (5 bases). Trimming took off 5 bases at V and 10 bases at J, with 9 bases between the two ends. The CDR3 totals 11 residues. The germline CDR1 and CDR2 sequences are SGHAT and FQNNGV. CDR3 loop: CASSREYEQFF. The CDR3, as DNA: TGTGCCAGCAGCCGGGAATACGAGCAGTTCTTC.

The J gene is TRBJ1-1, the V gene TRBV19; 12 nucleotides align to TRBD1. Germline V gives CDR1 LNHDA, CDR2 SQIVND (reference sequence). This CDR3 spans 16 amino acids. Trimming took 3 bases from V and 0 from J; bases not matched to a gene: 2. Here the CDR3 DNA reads TGTGCCAGTAGTATGGGGACAGGGGGCCTGAACACTGAAGCTTTCTTT. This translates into CASSMGTGGLNTEAFF.

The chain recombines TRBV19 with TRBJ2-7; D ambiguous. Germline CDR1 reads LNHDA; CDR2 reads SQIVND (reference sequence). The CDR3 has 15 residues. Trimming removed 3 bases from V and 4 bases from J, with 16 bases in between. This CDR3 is CASSIGHRNLYEQYF. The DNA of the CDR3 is TGTGCCAGTAGTATCGGGCATCGAAATCTGTACGAGCAGTACTTC.

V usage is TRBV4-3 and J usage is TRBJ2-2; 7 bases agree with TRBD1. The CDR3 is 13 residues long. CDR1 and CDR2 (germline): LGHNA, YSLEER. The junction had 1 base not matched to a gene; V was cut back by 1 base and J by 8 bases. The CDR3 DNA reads TGCGCCAGCAGCCAAGGACAGGGTGGGGAGCTGTTTTTT. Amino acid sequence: CASSQGQGGELFF.

The CDR3 sequence is CASRPAGQETQYF. The CDR3 DNA sequence: TGTGCCAGCAGACCAGCGGGGCAAGAGACCCAGTACTTC. This chain uses TRBV6-5 with TRBJ2-5; 7 bases are shared with TRBD2. Germline V gene lookup returns CDR1 MNHEY and CDR2 SVGAGI. V gave up 6 bases and J gave up 2 bases; unmatched junction bases: 3. The CDR3 extends over 13 amino acids.

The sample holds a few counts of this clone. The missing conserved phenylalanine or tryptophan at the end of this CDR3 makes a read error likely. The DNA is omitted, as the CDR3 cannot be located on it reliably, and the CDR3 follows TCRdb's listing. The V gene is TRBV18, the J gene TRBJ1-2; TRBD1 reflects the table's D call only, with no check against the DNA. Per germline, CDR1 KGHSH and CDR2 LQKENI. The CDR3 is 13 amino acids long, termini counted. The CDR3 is CASSPEDRGRIMP.

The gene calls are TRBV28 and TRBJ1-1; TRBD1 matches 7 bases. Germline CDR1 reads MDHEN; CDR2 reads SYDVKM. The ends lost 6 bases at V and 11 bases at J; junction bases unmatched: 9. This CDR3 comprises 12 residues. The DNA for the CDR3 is TGTGCCAGCAGAAACGGACAGGCGGCGGCTTTCTTT. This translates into CASRNGQAAAFF.

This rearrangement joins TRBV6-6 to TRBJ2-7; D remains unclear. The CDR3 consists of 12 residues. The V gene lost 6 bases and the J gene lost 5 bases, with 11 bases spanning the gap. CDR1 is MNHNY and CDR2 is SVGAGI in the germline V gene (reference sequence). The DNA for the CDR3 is TGTGCCAGCAGACTCACTCCGGACGAGCAGTACTTC. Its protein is CASRLTPDEQYF.

The chain's CDR3 is CASSQLAGGSDTQYF. As DNA, the CDR3 is TGTGCCAGCAGCCAACTAGCGGGAGGGTCAGATACGCAGTATTTT. The genes are TRBV7-6 and TRBJ2-3; 13 bases are shared with TRBD2. The trim removed 5 bases at V and 4 bases at J, leaving 3 bases unmatched. The CDR3 contains 15 residues. Germline V gene lookup returns CDR1 SGHVS and CDR2 FNYEAQ.

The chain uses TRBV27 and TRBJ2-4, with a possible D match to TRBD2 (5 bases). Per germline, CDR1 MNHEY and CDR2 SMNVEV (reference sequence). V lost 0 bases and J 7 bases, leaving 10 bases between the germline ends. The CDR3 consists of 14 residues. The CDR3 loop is CASSLSLSGNIQYF. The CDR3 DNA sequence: TGTGCCAGCAGTTTATCCCTGTCGGGGAACATTCAGTACTTC.

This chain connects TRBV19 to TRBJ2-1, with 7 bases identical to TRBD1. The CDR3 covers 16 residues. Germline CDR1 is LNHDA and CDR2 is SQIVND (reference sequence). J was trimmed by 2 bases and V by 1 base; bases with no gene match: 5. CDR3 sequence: CASSIGQGPPYNEQFF. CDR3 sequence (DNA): TGTGCCAGTAGTATAGGACAGGGTCCCCCCTACAATGAGCAGTTCTTC.

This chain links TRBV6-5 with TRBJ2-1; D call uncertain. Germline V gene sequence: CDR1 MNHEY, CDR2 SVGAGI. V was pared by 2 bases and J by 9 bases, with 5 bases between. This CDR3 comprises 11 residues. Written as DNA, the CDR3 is TGTGCCAGCAGTTACCAAGGTGAGCAGTTCTTC. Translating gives CASSYQGEQFF.

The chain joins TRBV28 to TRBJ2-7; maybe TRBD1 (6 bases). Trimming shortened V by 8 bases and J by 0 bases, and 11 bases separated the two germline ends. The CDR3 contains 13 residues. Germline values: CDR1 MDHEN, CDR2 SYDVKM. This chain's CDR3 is CASGTQSSYEQYF. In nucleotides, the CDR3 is TGTGCCAGCGGGACACAGAGCTCCTACGAGCAGTACTTC.

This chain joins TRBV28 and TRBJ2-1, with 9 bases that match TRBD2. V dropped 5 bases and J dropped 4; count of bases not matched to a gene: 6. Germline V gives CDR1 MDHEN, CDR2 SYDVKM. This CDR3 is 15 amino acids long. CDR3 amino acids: CASSLRTSEYNEQFF. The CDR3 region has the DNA TGTGCCAGCAGTCTCCGGACTAGCGAGTACAATGAGCAGTTCTTC.

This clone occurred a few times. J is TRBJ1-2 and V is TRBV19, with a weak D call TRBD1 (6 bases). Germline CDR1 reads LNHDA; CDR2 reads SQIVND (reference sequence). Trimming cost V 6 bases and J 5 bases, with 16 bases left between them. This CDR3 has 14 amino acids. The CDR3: CASRGQGIAYGYTF. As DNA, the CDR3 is TGTGCCAGTAGGGGGCAGGGGATAGCTTATGGCTACACCTTC.

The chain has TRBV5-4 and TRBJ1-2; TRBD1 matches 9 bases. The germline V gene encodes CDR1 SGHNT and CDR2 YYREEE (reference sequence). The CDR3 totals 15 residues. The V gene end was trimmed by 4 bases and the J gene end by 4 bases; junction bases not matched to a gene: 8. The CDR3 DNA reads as TGTGCCAGCAGCCCCCGGGACAGGGATTCCTATGGCTACACCTTC. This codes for CASSPRDRDSYGYTF.

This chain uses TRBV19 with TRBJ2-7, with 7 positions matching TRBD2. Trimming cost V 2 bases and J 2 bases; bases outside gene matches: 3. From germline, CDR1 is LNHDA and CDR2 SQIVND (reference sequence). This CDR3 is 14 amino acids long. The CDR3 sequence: CASSISLAAYEQYF. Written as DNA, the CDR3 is TGTGCCAGTAGTATATCCCTAGCGGCCTACGAGCAGTACTTC.

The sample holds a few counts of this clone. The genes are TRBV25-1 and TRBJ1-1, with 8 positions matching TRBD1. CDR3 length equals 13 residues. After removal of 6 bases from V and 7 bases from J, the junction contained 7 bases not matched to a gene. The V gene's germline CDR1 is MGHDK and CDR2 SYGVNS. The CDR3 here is CASRSTGTGEAFF. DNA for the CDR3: TGTGCCAGCAGATCTACCGGGACAGGTGAAGCTTTCTTT.

The CDR3 DNA reads as TGTGCCAGCAGTACGGCACAGGGGCTCTATGGCTACACCTTC. Translating gives CASSTAQGLYGYTF. The chain uses TRBV28 and TRBJ1-2; TRBD1 matches at 7 bases. V was pared by 5 bases and J by 4 bases, with 7 bases of the junction left unmatched. CDR1 is MDHEN and CDR2 is SYDVKM in the germline V gene. This CDR3 is 14 amino acids long.

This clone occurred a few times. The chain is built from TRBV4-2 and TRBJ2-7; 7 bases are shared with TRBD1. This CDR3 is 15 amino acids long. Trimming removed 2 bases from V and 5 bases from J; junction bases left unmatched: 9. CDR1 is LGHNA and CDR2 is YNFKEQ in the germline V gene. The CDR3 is CASSQTPGQIHEQYF. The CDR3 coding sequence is TGTGCCAGCAGCCAAACTCCGGGACAGATCCACGAGCAGTACTTC.

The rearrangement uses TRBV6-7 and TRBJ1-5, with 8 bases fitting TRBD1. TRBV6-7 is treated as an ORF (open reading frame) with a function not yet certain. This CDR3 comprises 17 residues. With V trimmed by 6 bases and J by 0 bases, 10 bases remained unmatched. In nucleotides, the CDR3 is TGTGCCAGCAGCCATGGACAGGGATCTCTTAGCAATCAGCCCCAGCATTTT. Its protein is CASSHGQGSLSNQPQHF.

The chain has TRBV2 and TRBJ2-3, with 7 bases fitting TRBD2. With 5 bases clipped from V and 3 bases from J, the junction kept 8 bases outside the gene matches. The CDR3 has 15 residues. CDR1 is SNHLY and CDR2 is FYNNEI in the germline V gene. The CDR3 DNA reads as TGTGCCAGCAGTTGGGGAGGGAAGGGGACAGATACGCAGTATTTT. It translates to CASSWGGKGTDTQYF.

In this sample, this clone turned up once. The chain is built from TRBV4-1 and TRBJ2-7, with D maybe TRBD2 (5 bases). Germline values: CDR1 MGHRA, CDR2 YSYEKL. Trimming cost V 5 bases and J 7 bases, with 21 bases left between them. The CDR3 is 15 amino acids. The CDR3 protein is CASSSRLLTAEEQYF. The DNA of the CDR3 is TGCGCCAGCAGCTCCCGGCTCTTAACAGCGGAGGAGCAGTACTTC.